The entry below gives a single T cell receptor (beta chain) sequence along with its context. Antigen: not known. The data originate from a study of CD4 T cells in relation to SARS-CoV-2 and coronaviruses. Background on the study: No peptide or an HIV-1 Nef peptide pool served as negative control. Crossreactive spike epitopes shared across donors were mapped to their HLA restriction.

Clones were sequenced by immunoSEQ multiplex PCR, and TCRdb holds only the in-frame ones, with some missing. Of roughly 10,000 clones in the sample, around 70% were seen once. Before the COVID-19 pandemic, during about 2010-2019, CD4+ T cells were taken from unexposed donors. The cells were cultured for approximately ten days before CD4+ T cells were isolated. Unexposed-donor CD4+ T cells were probed with SARS-CoV-2 S/N and four cold-coronavirus spikes, cells permitting. Fresh IL-2 medium replaced half the medium on days 3 and 7. This CDR3 contains 15 residues. V shed 5 bases and J 0 bases; nucleotides not matched to a gene: 4. Germline V gene lookup returns CDR1 SGHTA and CDR2 FQGTGA.

The receptor was derived from a human donor in good health. V is TRBV7-3 and J is TRBJ2-3; 8 bases agree with TRBD1. Sequencing input: CD4+ T cells from PBMCs, cultured in vitro. CDR3 sequence: CASSRGQVSTDTQYF. In nucleotides, the CDR3 is TGTGCCAGCAGCCGGGGACAGGTCAGCACAGATACGCAGTATTTT.